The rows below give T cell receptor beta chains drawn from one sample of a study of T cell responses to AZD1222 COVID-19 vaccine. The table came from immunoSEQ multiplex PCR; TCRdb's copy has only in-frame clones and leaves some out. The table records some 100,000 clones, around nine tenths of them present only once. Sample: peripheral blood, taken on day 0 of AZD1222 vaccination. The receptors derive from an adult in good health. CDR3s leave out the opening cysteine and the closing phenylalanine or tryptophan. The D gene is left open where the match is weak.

CDR3aa: ASSLGRQDTQY; v_gene: TRBV27; d_gene: NA; j_gene: TRBJ2-3
CDR3aa: ASSRPGQARETQY; v_gene: TRBV27; d_gene: TRBD1; j_gene: TRBJ2-5
CDR3aa: ASSQDSGHYNEQF; v_gene: TRBV3-1/TRBV3-2; d_gene: NA; j_gene: TRBJ2-1
CDR3aa: ASSEQSYSYEQY; v_gene: TRBV10-2; d_gene: NA; j_gene: TRBJ2-7
CDR3aa: ASVPRKGQKPSNYGYT; v_gene: TRBV10-1; d_gene: TRBD1; j_gene: TRBJ1-2
CDR3aa: ASSPLGGRMQETQY; v_gene: TRBV18; d_gene: NA; j_gene: TRBJ2-5
CDR3aa: ASSYVLAGYNEQF; v_gene: TRBV6-5; d_gene: NA; j_gene: TRBJ2-1
CDR3aa: ASSIGAGRETQY; v_gene: TRBV19; d_gene: NA; j_gene: TRBJ2-5
CDR3aa: ASSYLINYGYT; v_gene: TRBV6-2/TRBV6-3; d_gene: NA; j_gene: TRBJ1-2
CDR3aa: ASGRGNQPQH; v_gene: TRBV6-5; d_gene: NA; j_gene: TRBJ1-5
CDR3aa: ASSEGGHPVDSNQPQH; v_gene: TRBV2; d_gene: NA; j_gene: TRBJ1-5
CDR3aa: ASKDWSSYEQY; v_gene: TRBV6-5; d_gene: NA; j_gene: TRBJ2-7
CDR3aa: ASSLTGDNQPQH; v_gene: TRBV7-2; d_gene: TRBD1; j_gene: TRBJ1-5
CDR3aa: ASRGNSPLH; v_gene: TRBV6-5; d_gene: NA; j_gene: TRBJ1-6
CDR3aa: ASSKDRTDQETQY; v_gene: TRBV21-1; d_gene: NA; j_gene: TRBJ2-5
CDR3aa: ASSLGLAGYRENEQF; v_gene: TRBV28; d_gene: NA; j_gene: TRBJ2-1
CDR3aa: ASSLGGADTQY; v_gene: TRBV12-3/TRBV12-4; d_gene: NA; j_gene: TRBJ2-3
CDR3aa: ASSFGSGQLNTEAF; v_gene: TRBV5-4; d_gene: NA; j_gene: TRBJ1-1
CDR3aa: ASSLAEQMNTEAF; v_gene: TRBV5-4; d_gene: NA; j_gene: TRBJ1-1
CDR3aa: ASTVGGPNSPLH; v_gene: TRBV6-6; d_gene: NA; j_gene: TRBJ1-6
CDR3aa: ASTKVGYTEAF; v_gene: TRBV18; d_gene: NA; j_gene: TRBJ1-1
CDR3aa: ASSPSGNTIY; v_gene: TRBV6-6; d_gene: NA; j_gene: TRBJ1-3
CDR3aa: ASSLASGSTDTQY; v_gene: TRBV11-2; d_gene: TRBD2; j_gene: TRBJ2-3
CDR3aa: ASSPSRASGGVTDTQY; v_gene: TRBV7-3; d_gene: TRBD2; j_gene: TRBJ2-3
CDR3aa: ASSPTSGGANIQY; v_gene: TRBV28; d_gene: TRBD2; j_gene: TRBJ2-4